This T cell receptor beta chain was retrieved from a study of blood T cell repertoires in COVID-19. About the study: The United States, Italy and Spain provided the acute and convalescent COVID-19 samples. T cells, B-cell-depleted T cells, or PBMCs supplied cDNA or gDNA.

The length of the CDR3 is 16 residues. Germline loops: CDR1 SGHTA, CDR2 FQGNSA. J gave up 3 bases and V 3 bases, and 8 bases lay outside the gene matches. Authors' processing steps: The authors estimated nucleated cell counts from reference gene primer amplification. TCRdb's table, derived via immunoSEQ multiplex PCR, lists solely in-frame clones and lacks some. V and J calls and clone size are as listed in that table; D and trimming were resolved from the DNA. In the table there are 200,000 to 250,000 clones, 84% of which are singletons. The source of this sequence is an elderly woman with COVID-19, enrolled during active disease. The sample comprised peripheral blood. The chain carries TRBV7-2 and TRBJ2-1; 7 nucleotides align to TRBD2. The CDR3 DNA is TGTGCCAGCAGCTTTTTGGCGGGAGCGAACTACAATGAGCAGTTCTTC. As protein: CASSFLAGANYNEQFF. The variable domain in full, completed from reference TRBV7-2 and TRBJ2-1, reads GAGVSQSPSNKVTEKGKDVELRCDPISGHTALYWYRQSLGQGLEFLIYFQGNSAPDKSGLPSDRFSAERTGGSVSTLTIQRTQQEDSAVYLCASSFLAGANYNEQFFGPGTRLTVL.